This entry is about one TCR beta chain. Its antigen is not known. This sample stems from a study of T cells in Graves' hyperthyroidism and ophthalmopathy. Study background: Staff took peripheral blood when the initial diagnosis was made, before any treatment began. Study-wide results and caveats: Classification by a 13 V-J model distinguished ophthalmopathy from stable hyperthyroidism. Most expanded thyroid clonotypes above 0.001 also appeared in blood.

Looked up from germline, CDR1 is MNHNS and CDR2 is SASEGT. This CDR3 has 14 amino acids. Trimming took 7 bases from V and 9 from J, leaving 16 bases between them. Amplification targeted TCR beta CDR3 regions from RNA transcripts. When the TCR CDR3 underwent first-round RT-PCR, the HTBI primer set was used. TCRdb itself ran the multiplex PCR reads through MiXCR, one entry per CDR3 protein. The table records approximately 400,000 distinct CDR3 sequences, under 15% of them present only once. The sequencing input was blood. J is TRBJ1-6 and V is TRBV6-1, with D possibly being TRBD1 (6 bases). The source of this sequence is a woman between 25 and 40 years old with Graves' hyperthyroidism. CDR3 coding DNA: TGTGCCAGCACCCAGGGGCCGCTGGGTTCACCCCTCCACTTT. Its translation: CASTQGPLGSPLHF.